This TCR beta chain was identified in a study of neurological immune-mediated disorders. CDR1 SGHNT and CDR2 YENEEA come from the germline V gene. The CDR3 is 14 residues long. V dropped 4 bases and J dropped 7 bases, with 13 bases sitting between them. This clonotype was counted ten times or more. TCRdb reprocessed the 5' RACE reads with MiXCR, giving one entry per CDR3 protein. The data contain about 50,000 distinct CDR3 sequences, 9% to 10% of them seen just once; the ten biggest clones take up 1.6%. Time point meaning: longitudinal time-point 1 (baseline). The chain combines TRBV11-3 with TRBJ2-2; D uncertain. The origin of this receptor is a woman aged 40-49 years in good health. The sequenced sample consisted of PBMCs. CDR3: CASSSLDAIGELFF. The CDR3 DNA reads as TGTGCCAGCAGCTCCTTGGACGCGATCGGGGAGCTGTTTTTT.